This is a list of T cell receptor beta chains from one sample in a study of blood T cell repertoires in COVID-19. The assay was immunoSEQ multiplex PCR, and TCRdb's table has in-frame clones only and misses some. This table has about 63,000 clones, approximately 80% appearing once. Sequencing was done on a sample of PBMCs or T cells enriched from blood (not recorded which). The receptors were gathered from a woman aged 40-49 years with acute COVID-19. The CDR3 runs from the conserved cysteine through the conserved F or W. The order of the fields is CDR3 DNA, CDR3 protein, clone size, J gene, V gene, D gene. The D gene is left open where the match is weak. Clone size appears in some rows only: once, few, many, or a class for an expanded clone.

CDR3nt: TGTGCCAGCGGGACTTTGAACACTGAAGCTTTCTTT; CDR3aa: CASGTLNTEAFF; abundance: -; j_gene: TRBJ1-1; v_gene: TRBV6-5; d_gene: -
CDR3nt: TGTGCCAGTAGTAGCTGGACAGGGACGGCTAACTATGGCTACACCTTC; CDR3aa: CASSSWTGTANYGYTF; abundance: few; j_gene: TRBJ1-2; v_gene: TRBV19; d_gene: TRBD1
CDR3nt: TGTGCCAGCAGCACGGGGAGCTCCTACAATGAGCAGTTCTTC; CDR3aa: CASSTGSSYNEQFF; abundance: -; j_gene: TRBJ2-1; v_gene: TRBV6-5; d_gene: -
CDR3nt: TGCGCCAGCAGCCACCCGAGGGGAGGAAACACCGGGGAGCTGTTTTTT; CDR3aa: CASSHPRGGNTGELFF; abundance: few; j_gene: TRBJ2-2; v_gene: TRBV4-1; d_gene: -
CDR3nt: TGTGCCAGCAGCCCCGCCACAGGGCCGGACGGGGAGCTGTTTTTT; CDR3aa: CASSPATGPDGELFF; abundance: once; j_gene: TRBJ2-2; v_gene: TRBV28; d_gene: -
CDR3nt: TGTGCCAGCAGCTTAGGAGGGGACAGGCGCAATCAGCCCCAGCATTTT; CDR3aa: CASSLGGDRRNQPQHF; abundance: few; j_gene: TRBJ1-5; v_gene: TRBV7-8; d_gene: TRBD1
CDR3nt: TGTGCCAGCAGCTCCGGGACTATCTCCTACGAGCAGTACTTC; CDR3aa: CASSSGTISYEQYF; abundance: few; j_gene: TRBJ2-7; v_gene: TRBV11-1; d_gene: TRBD2
CDR3nt: TGTGCCAGCAGTTTGGGGCCCGGTGGCTACAATGAGCAGTTCTTC; CDR3aa: CASSLGPGGYNEQFF; abundance: -; j_gene: TRBJ2-1; v_gene: TRBV27; d_gene: -
CDR3nt: TGTGCCAGCACGGGGGACAGGGGAGTGTATGGCTACACCTTC; CDR3aa: CASTGDRGVYGYTF; abundance: -; j_gene: TRBJ1-2; v_gene: TRBV2; d_gene: TRBD1
CDR3nt: TGCGCCAGCAGTGGACTAGCGGGGGGCCTACTGGCCGGGGAGCTGTTTTTT; CDR3aa: CASSGLAGGLLAGELFF; abundance: -; j_gene: TRBJ2-2; v_gene: TRBV10-2; d_gene: TRBD2
CDR3nt: TGTGCCAGCAGCTTAAACCCAGGATACGGCTACACCTTC; CDR3aa: CASSLNPGYGYTF; abundance: -; j_gene: TRBJ1-2; v_gene: TRBV7-8; d_gene: -
CDR3nt: TGTGCCAGCAGGACTAGCGGGGGAAGCTCCTACAATGAGCAGTTCTTC; CDR3aa: CASRTSGGSSYNEQFF; abundance: -; j_gene: TRBJ2-1; v_gene: TRBV5-4; d_gene: TRBD2
CDR3nt: TGTGCCAGCAGCTTAGTATCGGGGGACAATCAGCCCCAGCATTTT; CDR3aa: CASSLVSGDNQPQHF; abundance: -; j_gene: TRBJ1-5; v_gene: TRBV11-2; d_gene: -
CDR3nt: TGTGCCAGCAGCGAAGGACTAGCGGGAACTAATGAGCAGTTCTTC; CDR3aa: CASSEGLAGTNEQFF; abundance: once; j_gene: TRBJ2-1; v_gene: TRBV7-9; d_gene: TRBD2
CDR3nt: TGTGCCAGCACCGACGCGGGGGATGGGGGGGTATATGGCTACACCTTC; CDR3aa: CASTDAGDGGVYGYTF; abundance: once; j_gene: TRBJ1-2; v_gene: TRBV28; d_gene: -
CDR3nt: TGTGCCAGCTCACAACAGATTAACACTGAAGCTTTCTTT; CDR3aa: CASSQQINTEAFF; abundance: -; j_gene: TRBJ1-1; v_gene: TRBV18; d_gene: -
CDR3nt: TGTGCCAGTAGTATTGCTGGGACAGAAAATCAGCCCCAGCATTTT; CDR3aa: CASSIAGTENQPQHF; abundance: -; j_gene: TRBJ1-5; v_gene: TRBV19; d_gene: TRBD1
CDR3nt: TGCGCCAGCAGTGAGGTCTACAGGGTTGAGACCCAGTACTTC; CDR3aa: CASSEVYRVETQYF; abundance: once; j_gene: TRBJ2-5; v_gene: TRBV10-2; d_gene: -
CDR3nt: TGTGCCAGCAGCCAGTCCCCCCCGGGACACTCTTTTCCAGATACGCAGTATTTT; CDR3aa: CASSQSPPGHSFPDTQYF; abundance: -; j_gene: TRBJ2-3; v_gene: TRBV11-2; d_gene: -
CDR3nt: TGTGCCAGCAGCTTGGGGAGTGTCTACGAGCAGTACTTC; CDR3aa: CASSLGSVYEQYF; abundance: -; j_gene: TRBJ2-7; v_gene: TRBV7-9; d_gene: -
CDR3nt: TGTGCCAGCAGCTTAGGTGGACTCGGCAATCAGCCCCAGCATTTT; CDR3aa: CASSLGGLGNQPQHF; abundance: -; j_gene: TRBJ1-5; v_gene: TRBV7-8; d_gene: -
CDR3nt: TGTGCCAGCAGCACGGGGGTAGGAACAGATACGCAGTATTTT; CDR3aa: CASSTGVGTDTQYF; abundance: once; j_gene: TRBJ2-3; v_gene: TRBV5-6; d_gene: -
CDR3nt: TGTGCAATCAATTCGGCAGAGGCAGTTGATACGCAGTATTTT; CDR3aa: CAINSAEAVDTQYF; abundance: few; j_gene: TRBJ2-3; v_gene: TRBV10-3; d_gene: -
CDR3nt: TGTGCCAGTAGTCCGAGACAGTATAGCAATCAGCCCCAGCATTTT; CDR3aa: CASSPRQYSNQPQHF; abundance: -; j_gene: TRBJ1-5; v_gene: TRBV19; d_gene: -
CDR3nt: TGTGCCAGCAGTAACCATCCGACTTCCTACGAGCAGTACTTC; CDR3aa: CASSNHPTSYEQYF; abundance: -; j_gene: TRBJ2-7; v_gene: TRBV6-6; d_gene: -
CDR3nt: TGCAGCTCTGAAATCGGGACAGATGGCTACACCTTC; CDR3aa: CSSEIGTDGYTF; abundance: -; j_gene: TRBJ1-2; v_gene: TRBV29-1; d_gene: TRBD1
CDR3nt: TGCGCCAGCAGCCGTCAGGGGTCGAACACTGAAGCTTTCTTT; CDR3aa: CASSRQGSNTEAFF; abundance: -; j_gene: TRBJ1-1; v_gene: TRBV10-1; d_gene: -
CDR3nt: TGTGCCACCAGCAGAGCTGGCAGGGCGGACACTGAAGCTTTCTTT; CDR3aa: CATSRAGRADTEAFF; abundance: -; j_gene: TRBJ1-1; v_gene: TRBV15; d_gene: -
CDR3nt: TGCGCCAGCAGCCAAGGATTGACGGGGAGTGGACAAGAGACCCAGTACTTC; CDR3aa: CASSQGLTGSGQETQYF; abundance: -; j_gene: TRBJ2-5; v_gene: TRBV4-1; d_gene: -
CDR3nt: TGTGCCAGCAGCTTCCGACTAGCGGGTGGCGAGCAGTACTTC; CDR3aa: CASSFRLAGGEQYF; abundance: -; j_gene: TRBJ2-7; v_gene: TRBV7-6; d_gene: TRBD2
CDR3nt: TGTGCCAGCAGCGTAGCTCAATTGAGCTCTGGAAACACCATATATTTT; CDR3aa: CASSVAQLSSGNTIYF; abundance: -; j_gene: TRBJ1-3; v_gene: TRBV9; d_gene: -
CDR3nt: TGTGCCAGCAGTCCCGAACTAGCGGGGGGGCAAGAGACCCAGTACTTC; CDR3aa: CASSPELAGGQETQYF; abundance: -; j_gene: TRBJ2-5; v_gene: TRBV27; d_gene: TRBD2
CDR3nt: TGTGCCACCAGAAGGGAGGGACAGGGCAGTGATGAGCAGTTCTTC; CDR3aa: CATRREGQGSDEQFF; abundance: -; j_gene: TRBJ2-1; v_gene: TRBV7-9; d_gene: TRBD1
CDR3nt: TGTGCCAGTAGACCTGACAGGAGCTCTGGAAACACCATATATTTT; CDR3aa: CASRPDRSSGNTIYF; abundance: -; j_gene: TRBJ1-3; v_gene: TRBV19; d_gene: -
CDR3nt: TGTGCCAGCAGTTCCTATGGGACTAGCGGGAGAAATGAGCAGTTCTTC; CDR3aa: CASSSYGTSGRNEQFF; abundance: -; j_gene: TRBJ2-1; v_gene: TRBV7-9; d_gene: TRBD2
CDR3nt: TGTGCCAGCAGCTTAGCCCCTAGGACAGGTACGAACACTGAAGCTTTCTTT; CDR3aa: CASSLAPRTGTNTEAFF; abundance: -; j_gene: TRBJ1-1; v_gene: TRBV11-2; d_gene: TRBD1
CDR3nt: TGCGCCAGCGGACAGGGGTCGGACTATGGCTACACCTTC; CDR3aa: CASGQGSDYGYTF; abundance: -; j_gene: TRBJ1-2; v_gene: TRBV5-1; d_gene: TRBD1